Included here is one TCR beta chain sequence, with context. Its cognate antigen is unknown. After 5'RACE with constant-segment primers, TCR alpha and TCR beta cDNA libraries carrying sample barcodes and UMIs were obtained. Each CDR3 protein is one row after TCRdb ran MiXCR on the 5' RACE reads. There are around 200,000 distinct CDR3 sequences in the sample; approximately 10% occur only once, and roughly 3.5% lies in the top ten. The data stem from a study of T-cell memory formation after mild COVID-19. Study as a whole: There were largely donor-specific TCR clusters. General study findings and limits: Shrinking CD4+ clones resided mostly in CM and EM, and CD8+ ones in EMRA. Pre-infection memory held some responding clones, suggesting pre-existing cross-reactive T cells responded.

Looked up from germline, CDR1 is DFQATT and CDR2 is SNEGSKA (reference sequence). Unmatched junction bases numbered 4, after V lost 1 base and J lost 2 bases. The CDR3 consists of 15 residues. The chain uses TRBV20-1 and TRBJ2-5; TRBD2 matches at 10 bases. The sample comprised PBMCs or a T cell subset sorted from them (not recorded which). This TCR was recovered from a man in his late teens or twenties who had mild COVID-19 (a few samples of this study predate the infection). Cell type and time point are not known. The CDR3 nucleotides read TGCAGTGCTAGAGTAGCGGGGGGCTTACAAGAGACCCAGTACTTC. This translates into CSARVAGGLQETQYF.